Below, 16 T cell receptor beta chains from the same sample are listed, as sequenced in a study of cytomegalovirus exposure and HLA in healthy donors. Primers: 60 Vbeta forward and 13 Jbeta reverse. Produced via immunoSEQ multiplex PCR; TCRdb's table is partial and in-frame only. The sample contains roughly 75,000 clones, approximately 80% of which appear only once. Material for sequencing was PBMCs. These receptors were obtained from a man between 65 and 79 years old in good health and CMV-seropositive.

The rearrangement links TRBV7-2 to TRBJ2-5; 8 positions agree with TRBD2. The CDR3 extends over 15 amino acids. CDR1 SGHTA and CDR2 FQGNSA come from the germline V gene. V shed 5 bases, J shed 4 bases, and the junction held 9 bases outside the gene matches. DNA for the CDR3: TGTGCCAGCAGCCCCCTGGGACTAGGGTCAGAGACCCAGTACTTC. Translated: CASSPLGLGSETQYF.

The V call is TRBV5-1, the J call TRBJ2-7; possible D gene TRBD2, 5 bases. The length of the CDR3 is 13 residues. The germline V gene has CDR1 SGHRS and CDR2 YFSETQ. V lost 0 bases to trimming and J lost 6 bases, with 10 bases between them. CDR3 protein: CASSLGLGGEQYF. The CDR3 bases are TGCGCCAGCAGCTTGGGATTAGGAGGCGAGCAGTACTTC.

The chain couples TRBV5-1 to TRBJ2-5, with D perhaps matching TRBD1 (7 bases). V was clipped by 4 bases and J by 2 bases, with 9 bases between them. The germline CDR1 and CDR2 sequences are SGHRS and YFSETQ. The CDR3 has 13 amino acids. CDR3 nucleotide sequence: TGCGCCAGCAGCGCGGGACAGCAAGAGACCCAGTACTTC. Translated: CASSAGQQETQYF.

The gene calls are TRBV29-1 and TRBJ1-1; 7 bases are shared with TRBD1. The junction had 2 bases not matched to a gene; V was cut back by 7 bases and J by 0 bases. This CDR3 is built from 12 residues. Looked up from germline, CDR1 is SQVTM and CDR2 is ANQGSEA. The CDR3 region is CSGGQLNTEAFF. The CDR3 DNA reads TGCAGCGGGGGACAGCTGAACACTGAAGCTTTCTTT. Variable domain in full (rest from reference TRBV29-1 and TRBJ1-1): SAVISQKPSRDICQRGTSLTIQCQVDSQVTMMFWYRQQPGQSLTLIATANQGSEATYESGFVIDKFPISRPNLTFSTLTVSNMSPEDSSIYLCSGGQLNTEAFFGQGTRLTVV.

This clone was seen only once. This rearrangement joins TRBV18 to TRBJ2-7, with a tentative D call TRBD2 (6 bases). The germline V gene encodes CDR1 KGHSH and CDR2 LQKENI. This CDR3 has 15 amino acids. Trimming stripped 6 bases from V and 0 bases from J, with 15 bases between. CDR3 nucleotides: TGTGCCAGCTCCCCTGGACGGGGGATCTCCTACGAGCAGTACTTC. Its translation is CASSPGRGISYEQYF.

The chain recombines TRBV10-3 with TRBJ2-1, with a weak D call TRBD1 (6 bases). Trimming left V 4 bases short and J 9 bases short, with 13 bases between. The germline V gene has CDR1 ENHRY and CDR2 SYGVKD. The CDR3 covers 13 residues. The DNA of the CDR3 is TGTGCCATCAGTGGGGGGCCCAGGAGTGAGCAGTTCTTC. Protein sequence: CAISGGPRSEQFF.

This clone was seen a handful of times. The rearrangement uses TRBV10-2 and TRBJ2-7; 9 positions match TRBD1. J gave up 0 bases and V 10 bases, and 10 bases lay outside the gene matches. This CDR3 region has 15 residues. Germline V gene sequence: CDR1 WSHSY, CDR2 SAAADI. The CDR3 DNA reads TGCGCCACCCGAAAATGGACAGGGGACTCCTACGAGCAGTACTTC. Its translation is CATRKWTGDSYEQYF.

The rearrangement links TRBV4-1 to TRBJ2-7; TRBD2 aligns across 8 bases. In germline, CDR1 is MGHRA, CDR2 YSYEKL. CDR3 length: 19 amino acids. The V and J ends lost 1 base and 4 bases, in that order; junction bases with no gene match: 18. In DNA form, the CDR3 reads TGCGCCAGCAGCCAAGGCGGTCTAGCGGGCACCCCAGGAGGGTACGAGCAGTACTTC. Protein product: CASSQGGLAGTPGGYEQYF.

This sequence joins TRBV7-6 and TRBJ2-5; D perhaps matches TRBD1 (5 bases). V was cut by 5 bases and J by 2 bases, with 15 bases left in between. Germline CDR1 SGHVS, CDR2 FNYEAQ. This CDR3 comprises 15 residues. As DNA, the CDR3 is TGTGCCAGCAGCGTTCAACTCAGGGATCAAGAGACCCAGTACTTC. Translation gives CASSVQLRDQETQYF.

This chain connects TRBV30 to TRBJ2-2; 11 positions match TRBD2. J was trimmed by 3 bases and V by 3 bases; bases with no gene match: 3. This CDR3 region has 15 residues. Per germline, CDR1 GTSNPN and CDR2 SVGIG (reference sequence). CDR3 amino acids: CAWRLAGVYTGELFF. The CDR3 DNA sequence: TGTGCCTGGAGACTAGCGGGAGTGTACACCGGGGAGCTGTTTTTT.

The CDR3, as DNA: TGTGCCAGCAGTTACTCAGAGATTGGAAACACCATATATTTT. Translating gives CASSYSEIGNTIYF. The rearrangement joins TRBV6-5 to TRBJ1-3, with D uncertain. V lost 0 bases and J lost 3, with 6 bases in between. Germline V gives CDR1 MNHEY, CDR2 SVGAGI. This CDR3 is 14 amino acids long.

CDR3 protein: CASSTVGGDEQFF. The DNA for the CDR3 is TGTGCCAGCAGCACCGTAGGGGGTGATGAGCAGTTCTTC. V usage is TRBV7-3 and J usage is TRBJ2-1, with D perhaps matching TRBD1 (6 bases). The CDR3 consists of 13 residues. In germline, CDR1 is SGHTA, CDR2 FQGTGA. Trimming removed 5 bases at V and 8 bases at J, with 13 bases between.

V and J are TRBV4-1 and TRBJ2-7; D is undetermined. This CDR3 has 13 amino acids. Trimming removed 4 bases from V and 6 bases from J, with 13 bases in between. Germline values: CDR1 MGHRA, CDR2 YSYEKL. The DNA of the CDR3 is TGCGCCAGCAGCCTCATGACTCTGGCCGAGCAGTACTTC. This sequence encodes CASSLMTLAEQYF.

This clone was seen only a few times. The chain recombines TRBV12-5 with TRBJ2-2; tentatively, D is TRBD2 (5 bases). V lost 1 base to trimming and J lost 6 bases, with 12 bases between them. Looked up from germline, CDR1 is LGHNT and CDR2 is FRNRAP. CDR3 length: 15 amino acids. Written as DNA, the CDR3 is TGTGCTAGTGGTTTGGGAGCCCCGCGGGCCGGGGAGCTGTTTTTT. Protein product: CASGLGAPRAGELFF.

The chain links TRBV7-3 to TRBJ2-3; TRBD2 is a possible D gene (6 bases). V was cut by 2 bases and J by 6 bases, with 12 bases left in between. Per germline, CDR1 SGHTA and CDR2 FQGTGA. The CDR3 sequence is 14 residues long. The CDR3: CASSLGREWDTQYF. The CDR3, as DNA: TGTGCCAGCAGCTTAGGTCGGGAGTGGGATACGCAGTATTTT.

J is TRBJ1-2 and V is TRBV28; D remains unclear. V was pared by 2 bases and J by 4 bases, with 8 bases between. CDR3 length: 13 residues. Germline V gene sequence: CDR1 MDHEN, CDR2 SYDVKM. CDR3 amino acids: CASSLIQSYGYTF. CDR3 nucleotide sequence: TGTGCCAGCAGTTTAATACAGTCCTATGGCTACACCTTC.